This TCR beta chain emerged from a study of human T cells and chemical hapten exposure. About the study: Patients, a majority of them female, were diagnosed with alopecia areata, totalis or universalis.

This clonotype has ten or more counts. The antigen is undetermined. The time point here: patch test 2, 6 weeks after DPC sensitization. Treatment defined: therapeutic diphenylcyclopropenone sensitization with weekly scalp DPC. Investigators collected blood before applying each patch test. Notes on the study in general: Patch test score showed a positive correlation with PT1 expanded TCR counts.

TCRdb re-derived calls from the RACE reads in MiXCR, one entry per CDR3 protein. Of about 42,000 distinct CDR3 sequences in the sample, 8% to 9.5% were seen once. Trimming shortened V by 2 bases and J by 4 bases, and 12 bases separated the two germline ends. This CDR3 spans 14 amino acids. Germline CDR1 and CDR2: DFQATT and SNEGSKA (reference sequence). Sample: whole blood, taken in connection with sensitization to the hapten diphenylcyclopropenone (DPC). The V call is TRBV20-1, the J call TRBJ2-1, with a weak D call TRBD2 (7 bases). The receptor's source is a woman in her 40s with alopecia areata. Some clones in this sample may be carry-over from other donors' samples. The CDR3 DNA sequence: TGCAGTGCTAGAAGGGGGGGCCTATACAATGAGCAGTTCTTC. Translation gives CSARRGGLYNEQFF.